What follows are 18 T cell receptor beta chains derived from one specimen sequenced in a study of cytomegalovirus exposure and HLA in healthy donors. Primers included in the PCR were 60 Vbeta and 13 Jbeta primers. Using immunoSEQ multiplex PCR, the repertoire was profiled, and TCRdb retains in-frame clones only, with some absent. The sample contains more than 90,000 clones, roughly 70% of which appear only once. The sequenced material came from PBMCs. Receptors originate from a man aged 50-59 years in good health and CMV-seronegative.

The J gene is TRBJ2-7, the V gene TRBV28, with D tentatively TRBD2 (5 bases). The CDR3 loop spans 13 amino acids. V was shortened by 2 bases and J by 2 bases, with 7 bases between the two germline ends. Looked up from germline, CDR1 is MDHEN and CDR2 is SYDVKM. In nucleotides, the CDR3 is TGTGCCAGCAGTTTAGTCGGGACCTACGAGCAGTACTTC. Its translation: CASSLVGTYEQYF.

This sequence joins TRBV30 and TRBJ1-1; D is uncertain. This CDR3 is built from 15 residues. Germline V gene data show CDR1 as GTSNPN and CDR2 as SVGIG (reference sequence). V lost 0 bases to trimming and J lost 2 bases, with 13 bases between them. DNA for the CDR3: TGTGCCTGGAGTGTACGGCAGACTTATAACACTGAAGCTTTCTTT. Its translation is CAWSVRQTYNTEAFF.

The rearrangement links TRBV2 to TRBJ2-5; 8 positions agree with TRBD2. Trimming cost V 3 bases and J 4 bases; bases outside gene matches: 4. The CDR3 extends over 14 amino acids. Germline loops: CDR1 SNHLY, CDR2 FYNNEI. The CDR3 reads CASSEDSGVETQYF. CDR3 in DNA: TGTGCCAGCAGTGAGGATAGCGGGGTAGAGACCCAGTACTTC.

The rearrangement joins TRBV27 to TRBJ2-2; 10 bases match TRBD2. After removal of 6 bases from V and 4 bases from J, the junction contained 5 bases not matched to a gene. This CDR3 has 15 amino acids. Germline CDR1 is MNHEY and CDR2 is SMNVEV (reference sequence). CDR3 DNA: TGTGCCAGCAGACCCAGCGGGGGGGGCACCGGGGAGCTGTTTTTT. Translated, it gives CASRPSGGGTGELFF.

The chain recombines TRBV28 with TRBJ1-5, with D maybe TRBD1 (6 bases). CDR1 and CDR2 (germline): MDHEN, SYDVKM. The CDR3 contains 14 residues. V was pared by 7 bases and J by 4 bases, with 14 bases between. CDR3 protein: CASTQGGDNQPQHF. The DNA of the CDR3 is TGTGCCAGCACCCAAGGGGGGGATAATCAGCCCCAGCATTTT. Filled out from reference TRBV28 and TRBJ1-5, the complete variable domain reads DVKVTQSSRYLVKRTGEKVFLECVQDMDHENMFWYRQDPGLGLRLIYFSYDVKMKEKGDIPEGYSVSREKKERFSLILESASTNQTSMYLCASTQGGDNQPQHFGDGTRLSIL.

The CDR3 DNA reads TGTGCCAGCAGCCACAGGGGACTAGCCTTGCGAGGCACAGATACGCAGTATTTT. This gives the protein CASSHRGLALRGTDTQYF. The chain couples TRBV2 to TRBJ2-3, with 9 bases identical to TRBD2. The CDR3 is 18 amino acids. Germline V gives CDR1 SNHLY, CDR2 FYNNEI. Trimming took 6 bases from V and 1 from J; bases not matched to a gene: 14.

This chain links TRBV6-5 with TRBJ2-7; D perhaps matches TRBD2 (5 bases). The V gene lost 6 bases and the J gene lost 7 bases, with 10 bases spanning the gap. The CDR3 is made up of 11 amino acids. Germline CDR1 MNHEY, CDR2 SVGAGI. Here the CDR3 reads CASRGREEQYF. CDR3 sequence (DNA): TGTGCCAGCAGAGGAAGGGAGGAGCAGTACTTC.

This clone was seen just once. This chain uses TRBV2 with TRBJ2-7, with D perhaps matching TRBD2 (5 bases). The CDR3 totals 15 residues. Germline assignment: CDR1 SNHLY and CDR2 FYNNEI. With 2 bases removed from V and 2 bases from J, the gap between germline ends came to 13 bases. CDR3 region: CASSERAAPTYEQYF. Here the CDR3 DNA reads TGTGCCAGCAGTGAAAGAGCGGCGCCTACCTACGAGCAGTACTTC.

The table lists this clone with a few counts. The J gene is TRBJ2-1, the V gene TRBV28, with 9 bases aligning to TRBD2. The V and J ends lost 6 bases and 8 bases, in that order; junction bases with no gene match: 11. Per the germline V gene, CDR1 is MDHEN and CDR2 is SYDVKM. This CDR3 is built from 15 residues. CDR3 region: CASSLISGGGDEQFF. The CDR3 bases are TGTGCCAGCAGCCTCATTAGCGGGGGAGGCGATGAGCAGTTCTTC. The complete variable domain, with remaining parts taken from reference TRBV28 and TRBJ2-1, reads DVKVTQSSRYLVKRTGEKVFLECVQDMDHENMFWYRQDPGLGLRLIYFSYDVKMKEKGDIPEGYSVSREKKERFSLILESASTNQTSMYLCASSLISGGGDEQFFGPGTRLTVL.

The rearrangement links TRBV19 to TRBJ2-1, with TRBD1 matching over 8 bases. Germline lookup yields CDR1 LNHDA and CDR2 SQIVND (reference sequence). Trimming cost V 6 bases and J 5 bases; bases outside gene matches: 3. CDR3 length: 13 residues. This CDR3 reads CASRTGVDNEQFF. The CDR3 coding sequence is TGTGCCAGTAGGACAGGGGTTGACAATGAGCAGTTCTTC. The complete variable domain, with remaining parts taken from reference TRBV19 and TRBJ2-1, reads DGGITQSPKYLFRKEGQNVTLSCEQNLNHDAMYWYRQDPGQGLRLIYYSQIVNDFQKGDIAEGYSVSREKKESFPLTVTSAQKNPTAFYLCASRTGVDNEQFFGPGTRLTVL.

This chain links TRBV10-3 with TRBJ2-3; TRBD2 matches 7 bases. The CDR3 covers 17 residues. V was pared by 0 bases and J by 2 bases, with 8 bases of the junction left unmatched. Germline CDR1 reads ENHRY; CDR2 reads SYGVKD. CDR3 amino acids: CAISESPAGSLTDTQYF. In nucleotides, the CDR3 is TGTGCCATCAGTGAGTCTCCAGCGGGAAGCCTCACAGATACGCAGTATTTT.

V and J are TRBV28 and TRBJ1-3; TRBD1 matches at 7 bases. V shed 5 bases, J shed 3 bases, and the junction held 4 bases outside the gene matches. The germline V gene encodes CDR1 MDHEN and CDR2 SYDVKM. CDR3 length: 14 residues. The CDR3 sequence is CASSLQGYGNTIYF. CDR3 sequence (DNA): TGTGCCAGCAGTCTACAGGGGTATGGAAACACCATATATTTT.

This chain joins TRBV7-8 and TRBJ1-1, with TRBD1 matching over 7 bases. CDR3 length: 15 residues. Unmatched junction bases numbered 5, after V lost 0 bases and J lost 4 bases. CDR1 and CDR2 from the germline V gene are SGHVS and FQNEAQ. The CDR3 region is CASSLAEAGGTEAFF. Here the CDR3 DNA reads TGTGCCAGCAGCTTAGCGGAGGCAGGGGGCACTGAAGCTTTCTTT.

The gene calls are TRBV9 and TRBJ2-2; D ambiguous. The germline V gene encodes CDR1 SGDLS and CDR2 YYNGEE. The CDR3 extends over 14 amino acids. Trimming removed 1 base from V and 1 base from J, with 5 bases in between. The CDR3 sequence: CASSVLKNTGELFF. As DNA, the CDR3 is TGTGCCAGCAGCGTACTTAAGAACACCGGGGAGCTGTTTTTT.

This clone was counted a few times. The rearrangement uses TRBV2 and TRBJ2-6, with TRBD2 as a possible D gene (6 bases). V lost 6 bases and J lost 4, with 13 bases in between. Germline CDR1 and CDR2: SNHLY and FYNNEI. This CDR3 is 15 amino acids long. This chain's CDR3 is CASRWAGSGANVLTF. The CDR3, as DNA: TGTGCCAGCAGGTGGGCGGGGTCAGGGGCCAACGTCCTGACTTTC.

The CDR3 sequence is CASSSWGGGSTLGAKNIQYF. Written as DNA, the CDR3 is TGTGCCAGCAGTTCATGGGGCGGGGGCTCGACCCTAGGAGCCAAAAACATTCAGTACTTC. The rearrangement uses TRBV28 and TRBJ2-4; weak D call: TRBD2 (7 bases). The V end lost 4 bases, the J end lost 0 bases, and 25 bases lay between the germline ends. This CDR3 spans 20 amino acids. Germline assignment: CDR1 MDHEN and CDR2 SYDVKM.

The genes are TRBV5-1 and TRBJ2-3; 14 bases agree with TRBD2. In germline, CDR1 is SGHRS, CDR2 YFSETQ. This CDR3 contains 16 residues. The J segment lost 1 base and the V segment lost 4 bases, leaving 2 bases of the junction unmatched. The CDR3 region has the DNA TGCGCCAGCAGCATGGGACTAGCGGGGGGCACAGATACGCAGTATTTT. Protein product: CASSMGLAGGTDTQYF. The variable domain in full, with the rest retrieved from reference TRBV5-1 and TRBJ2-3, is KAGVTQTPRYLIKTRGQQVTLSCSPISGHRSVSWYQQTPGQGLQFLFEYFSETQRNKGNFPGRFSGRQFSNSRSEMNVSTLELGDSALYLCASSMGLAGGTDTQYFGPGTRLTVL.

The V call is TRBV7-2, the J call TRBJ1-5, with 8 bases that match TRBD1. The CDR3 is made up of 15 amino acids. Trimming removed 5 bases from V and 4 bases from J; junction bases left unmatched: 7. CDR1 is SGHTA and CDR2 is FQGNSA in the germline V gene. The chain's CDR3 is CASSPDRGGNQPQHF. In DNA form, the CDR3 reads TGTGCCAGCAGCCCCGACAGGGGAGGGAATCAGCCCCAGCATTTT.